The 15 T cell receptor beta chains listed next were all sequenced from one sample in a study of shared clonotypes between healthy human individuals. Sequencing was performed with immunoSEQ multiplex PCR; in TCRdb, only in-frame clones are kept and a portion is missing. The table records fewer than 1.4 million clones, around 78% of them present only once. The specimen was memory CD4+ T cells from PBMCs. Indicated subset: CD45RA-negative fraction. All receptors derive from a man between 18 and 35 years old in good health. Some clones in this sample may be carry-over from other donors' samples.

The CDR3, as DNA: TGCGCCAGCAGCTTGGAATCCCCCCCGGGGCGGGTGGAAAAACTGTTTTTT. Residues: CASSLESPPGRVEKLFF. The rearrangement links TRBV5-1 to TRBJ1-4, with a possible D match to TRBD1 (5 bases). Germline V CDR1 and CDR2: SGHRS, YFSETQ. V was cut by 0 bases and J by 8 bases, with 20 bases left in between. This CDR3 spans 17 amino acids. Complete variable domain (other parts from reference TRBV5-1 and TRBJ1-4): KAGVTQTPRYLIKTRGQQVTLSCSPISGHRSVSWYQQTPGQGLQFLFEYFSETQRNKGNFPGRFSGRQFSNSRSEMNVSTLELGDSALYLCASSLESPPGRVEKLFFGSGTQLSVL.

The rearrangement uses TRBV10-3 and TRBJ2-3, with 11 bases fitting TRBD1. With 10 bases clipped from V and 2 bases from J, the junction kept 11 bases outside the gene matches. The CDR3 has 16 amino acids. The V gene's germline CDR1 is ENHRY and CDR2 SYGVKD. CDR3 sequence reads: CASDGGTGGPTDTQYF. The CDR3 region has the DNA TGTGCCAGCGACGGGGGGACAGGGGGTCCCACAGATACGCAGTATTTT.

The chain has TRBV15 and TRBJ1-1; 9 nucleotides line up with TRBD1. The germline gives CDR1 LNHNV, CDR2 YYDKDF (reference sequence). The CDR3 sequence is 15 residues long. Trimming removed 1 base from V and 5 bases from J; junction bases left unmatched: 5. CDR3 residues: CATSRVGTGRTEAFF. The CDR3 nucleotides are TGTGCCACCAGCAGAGTAGGGACAGGGAGAACTGAAGCTTTCTTT.

Only a few counts were recorded for this clone. CDR3 nucleotides: TGTGCCTGGAGTCTGGGGGGGGGCGACGACGAGCAGTACTTC. Protein sequence: CAWSLGGGDDEQYF. V and J are TRBV30 and TRBJ2-5; D perhaps matches TRBD2 (7 bases). The J call is in doubt because the DNA end fits TRBJ2-7 better. CDR3 length: 14 amino acids. Germline V gene data show CDR1 as GTSNPN and CDR2 as SVGIG (reference sequence).

CDR3 sequence: CSVGAIEEEQFF. The CDR3 DNA reads TGCAGCGTTGGGGCCATCGAGGAGGAGCAGTTCTTC. The chain combines TRBV29-1 with TRBJ2-1, with D uncertain. CDR1 and CDR2 (germline): SQVTM, ANQGSEA. The CDR3 spans 12 residues. Trimming stripped 4 bases from V and 10 bases from J, with 14 bases between.

This clone was detected a few times. V and J are TRBV5-1 and TRBJ2-1; D gene ambiguous. The CDR3 totals 15 residues. Germline values: CDR1 SGHRS, CDR2 YFSETQ. V was pared by 2 bases and J by 1 base, with 10 bases between. The CDR3 here is CASSFTRGSYNEQFF. The DNA for the CDR3 is TGCGCCAGCAGCTTCACGCGAGGATCCTACAATGAGCAGTTCTTC.

For this clone: Additional DNA sequences in this sample encode the identical CDR3. The chain is built from TRBV5-1 and TRBJ2-1; D not certain. Germline CDR1 reads SGHRS; CDR2 reads YFSETQ. This CDR3 is built from 11 residues. Trimming left V 0 bases short and J 10 bases short, with 5 bases between. The CDR3 nucleotides are TGCGCCAGCAGCTTGGAAGCCGAGCAGTTCTTC. Translated: CASSLEAEQFF.

J is TRBJ1-2 and V is TRBV5-1; 7 bases map to TRBD1. The CDR3 consists of 14 residues. V gave up 4 bases and J gave up 7 bases; unmatched junction bases: 10. Looked up from germline, CDR1 is SGHRS and CDR2 is YFSETQ. CDR3 loop: CASSRDREGLGYTF. CDR3 bases: TGCGCCAGCAGCAGAGACAGGGAAGGGCTTGGCTACACCTTC.

The J gene is TRBJ1-5, the V gene TRBV28; the D gene is possibly TRBD1 (6 bases). Trimming stripped 0 bases from V and 7 bases from J, with 16 bases between. The germline gives CDR1 MDHEN, CDR2 SYDVKM. The CDR3 is 16 residues long. CDR3 protein: CASSLWGGGGEQPQHF. CDR3 nucleotides: TGTGCCAGCAGTTTATGGGGGGGTGGGGGCGAGCAGCCCCAGCATTTT.

This chain joins TRBV6-5 and TRBJ2-3; a possible D gene is TRBD1 (6 bases). Germline V lookup: CDR1 MNHEY, CDR2 SVGAGI. Between the trimmed V and J ends, which lost 6 bases and 4 bases, there was a span of 14 bases. The CDR3 is 14 amino acids. The CDR3 DNA sequence: TGTGCCAGCAGATCCACAGGGAAGGCAGATACGCAGTATTTT. Translated: CASRSTGKADTQYF.

The chain has TRBV6-1 and TRBJ1-1; 9 bases map to TRBD1. Per germline, CDR1 MNHNS and CDR2 SASEGT. After removal of 5 bases from V and 1 base from J, the junction contained 5 bases not matched to a gene. The CDR3 sequence is 15 residues long. CDR3 nucleotides: TGTGCCAGCAGTCCACAGGGACAGGGGAACACTGAAGCTTTCTTT. Protein: CASSPQGQGNTEAFF.

This sequence joins TRBV19 and TRBJ2-3; D is ambiguous. Trimming took 10 bases from V and 3 from J, leaving 14 bases between them. There are 13 residues in the CDR3. Looked up from germline, CDR1 is LNHDA and CDR2 is SQIVND (reference sequence). In nucleotides, the CDR3 is TGTGCCACAAACCCGAGACGGACAGATACGCAGTATTTT. This gives the protein CATNPRRTDTQYF.

The J gene is TRBJ1-3, the V gene TRBV9; D unclear. The CDR3 runs 12 residues. V was pared by 3 bases and J by 8 bases, with 9 bases between. CDR1 is SGDLS, CDR2 YYNGEE, per germline. This chain's CDR3 is CASSAPRDTIYF. Written as DNA, the CDR3 is TGTGCCAGCAGCGCCCCTCGAGACACCATATATTTT.

For this clone: This sample includes further DNA sequences coding for the same CDR3. The chain joins TRBV15 to TRBJ1-2; D not resolved. The CDR3 is 12 residues long. V lost 0 bases and J lost 5, with 4 bases in between. Germline V gene lookup returns CDR1 LNHNV and CDR2 YYDKDF (reference sequence). The DNA of the CDR3 is TGTGCCACCAGCAGAGAAGGATATGGCTACACCTTC. It specifies CATSREGYGYTF.

V and J are TRBV6-1 and TRBJ2-6, with TRBD2 matching over 7 bases. The V gene's germline CDR1 is MNHNS and CDR2 SASEGT. V gave up 6 bases and J gave up 2 bases; unmatched junction bases: 4. This CDR3 comprises 15 residues. The CDR3 nucleotides are TGTGCCAGCAGAGAGGCGGGGGCTGGGGCCAACGTCCTGACTTTC. Translated: CASREAGAGANVLTF.